The present T cell receptor beta chain was sequenced within a study of blood T cell repertoires in COVID-19. Study as a whole: The samples span acute and convalescent COVID-19 from the United States, Italy and Spain. The analysed material was cDNA or gDNA that came from T cells, B-cell-depleted T cells, or PBMCs.

Methods used by the authors: Estimates of nucleated cell counts were drawn from the amplification of reference gene primers. The table came from immunoSEQ multiplex PCR; TCRdb's copy has only in-frame clones and leaves some out. V and J calls and clone size follow that table, whereas D and trimming were derived from the DNA. The top ten clones hold 37% of a sample with about 130,000 clones, about 79% of them seen once. Germline V gene lookup returns CDR1 MNHEY and CDR2 SVGAGI. This CDR3 spans 12 amino acids. V lost 6 bases, J lost 8 bases, and 11 bases lay in between. The sample comprised peripheral blood. This receptor was identified in a man in his forties or fifties with active or convalescent COVID-19. The chain recombines TRBV6-5 with TRBJ2-4, with D unresolved. Written as DNA, the CDR3 is TGTGCCAGCAGCCACGGGTCGGACATTCAGTACTTC. It specifies CASSHGSDIQYF.